Below are 7 T cell receptor beta chains sequenced from a single sample in a study of blood T cell repertoires in COVID-19. Profiling relied on immunoSEQ multiplex PCR, and the TCRdb table lists in-frame clones only, not all of them. The repertoire consists of about 310,000 clones, with about 89% occurring once and the leading ten covering approximately 8.8%. Sequencing input: PBMCs or T cells enriched from blood (not recorded which). Receptors originate from a middle-aged woman who had recovered from COVID-19.

The rearrangement links TRBV7-2 to TRBJ2-2; TRBD1 matches 11 bases. CDR1 SGHTA and CDR2 FQGNSA come from the germline V gene. The V and J ends lost 8 bases and 6 bases, in that order; junction bases with no gene match: 2. The CDR3 loop spans 13 amino acids. Here the CDR3 DNA reads TGTGCCAGCCGGGGACAGGGGGCCGGGGAGCTGTTTTTT. It specifies CASRGQGAGELFF.

The chain carries TRBV4-3 and TRBJ1-1; D is possibly TRBD1 (5 bases). CDR3 length equals 15 residues. Germline loops: CDR1 LGHNA, CDR2 YSLEER. The V and J ends lost 0 bases and 3 bases respectively, with 11 bases between them. The CDR3 coding sequence is TGCGCCAGCAGCCAAGATCAGGGCATGGACACTGAAGCTTTCTTT. This codes for CASSQDQGMDTEAFF.

With respect to this clone: One end of the junction does not line up with germline, which may come from a read error. The chain links TRBV6-2 or TRBV6-3 to TRBJ2-7; no clear D gene. Germline-derived CDR1 and CDR2 are MNHEY and SVGEGT. The CDR3 is made up of 10 amino acids. The chain's CDR3 is CATSGSGQYF. The CDR3 region has the DNA TGTGCCACCAGTGGGTCAGGTCAGTACTTC.

CDR3 loop: CASSHRDTNNQPQHF. As DNA, the CDR3 is TGTGCCAGCAGCCACAGGGACACGAATAATCAGCCCCAGCATTTT. The chain links TRBV27 to TRBJ1-5; a possible D gene is TRBD1 (6 bases). V was clipped by 6 bases and J by 4 bases, with 16 bases between them. CDR3 length: 15 residues. Germline V gene data show CDR1 as MNHEY and CDR2 as SMNVEV (reference sequence).

The gene calls are TRBV5-1 and TRBJ2-4; the D gene is possibly TRBD2 (6 bases). The CDR3 covers 12 residues. Trimming took off 4 bases at V and 9 bases at J, with 11 bases between the two ends. The germline gives CDR1 SGHRS, CDR2 YFSETQ. CDR3 residues: CASSLEGFIQYF. The CDR3 DNA follows: TGCGCCAGCAGCCTGGAGGGGTTCATTCAGTACTTC.

This chain uses TRBV2 with TRBJ1-2; D remains ambiguous. Trimming removed 5 bases from V and 0 bases from J, with 7 bases in between. Germline V gene data show CDR1 as SNHLY and CDR2 as FYNNEI. The CDR3 consists of 13 residues. The CDR3: CASSTDSNYGYTF. The CDR3 DNA follows: TGTGCCAGCAGTACCGACTCTAACTATGGCTACACCTTC.

The chain combines TRBV18 with TRBJ2-7; tentative D call: TRBD2 (6 bases). Germline CDR1 is KGHSH and CDR2 is LQKENI. CDR3 length: 15 amino acids. Trimming shortened V by 3 bases and J by 2 bases, and 14 bases separated the two germline ends. The CDR3 protein is CASSPVSGRTYEQYF. For the CDR3, the DNA is TGTGCCAGCTCACCTGTCTCTGGGAGGACCTACGAGCAGTACTTC.